This TCR beta chain was captured by sequencing in a study of T cells of healthy individuals. This clonotype was found many times. V lost 3 bases to trimming and J lost 4 bases; unmatched junction nucleotides: 6. Germline CDR1 reads SGDLS; CDR2 reads YYNGEE. The CDR3 consists of 16 residues. From the 5' RACE reads, TCRdb called clonotypes with MiXCR, one entry per CDR3 protein. The repertoire has 55,000 to 65,000 distinct CDR3 sequences, around 16% of them found once; the top ten carry approximately 4.7%. This sequence originates from a human donor in good health. This chain links TRBV9 with TRBJ2-7; 14 nucleotides match TRBD2. The DNA of the CDR3 is TGTGCCAGCAGCGAGGGACTAGCGGGAGCAGAATACGAGCAGTACTTC. This gives the protein CASSEGLAGAEYEQYF.